This passage covers 9 T cell receptor beta chains from one sample sequenced in a study of OX40 agonist ivuxolimab in advanced cancers. Only in-frame clones appear in the TCRdb table, and some are missing; sequencing was by immunoSEQ multiplex PCR. Among approximately 60,000 clones, over 70% were seen once, and the ten largest hold roughly 1.9%. Specimen: CD4+ or CD8+ T cells sorted from blood, collected in a trial of the OX40 agonist ivuxolimab. These TCRs come from an adult with an advanced solid tumor such as melanoma, head and neck, liver or kidney cancer.

The rearrangement joins TRBV4-1 to TRBJ2-1; no definite D call. The CDR3 has 14 amino acids. Per germline, CDR1 MGHRA and CDR2 YSYEKL. Trimming took 0 bases from V and 6 from J, leaving 9 bases between them. The CDR3 DNA follows: TGCGCCAGCAGCCAAGATCCGATTTTCAATGAGCAGTTCTTC. This codes for CASSQDPIFNEQFF.

The J gene is TRBJ2-4, the V gene TRBV2; D gene ambiguous. The CDR3 covers 16 residues. Germline-derived CDR1 and CDR2 are SNHLY and FYNNEI. The V end was cut by 3 bases, the J end by 0 bases, with 12 bases between. The CDR3 DNA follows: TGTGCCAGCAGTGATGAAGGGCTGCTAGCCAAAAACATTCAGTACTTC. This gives the protein CASSDEGLLAKNIQYF.

The rearrangement links TRBV2 to TRBJ1-1; D not resolved. CDR3 length: 15 amino acids. The V and J ends lost 4 bases and 1 base respectively, with 13 bases between them. Germline V gives CDR1 SNHLY, CDR2 FYNNEI. The CDR3 nucleotides read TGTGCCAGCAGTGCCCCTGTCTTGGAGAACACTGAAGCTTTCTTT. Amino acids: CASSAPVLENTEAFF.

J is TRBJ1-2 and V is TRBV7-2; no clear D gene. This CDR3 is 13 amino acids long. Germline assignment: CDR1 SGHTA and CDR2 FQGNSA. Trimming removed 7 bases from V and 7 bases from J, with 16 bases in between. The CDR3 DNA sequence: TGTGCCAGCACCACTTCGGGGTCCTTTGGCTACACCTTC. This encodes CASTTSGSFGYTF. The full variable domain, completed using reference TRBV7-2 and TRBJ1-2, is GAGVSQSPSNKVTEKGKDVELRCDPISGHTALYWYRQSLGQGLEFLIYFQGNSAPDKSGLPSDRFSAERTGGSVSTLTIQRTQQEDSAVYLCASTTSGSFGYTFGSGTRLTVV.

CDR3 coding DNA: TGCGCCAGCAGTGAGGACAAGATCTCCTACGAGCAGTACTTC. Protein: CASSEDKISYEQYF. The rearrangement joins TRBV10-1 to TRBJ2-7, with no clear D. The CDR3 covers 14 residues. The V and J ends lost 2 bases and 0 bases respectively, with 8 bases between them. Germline CDR1 WNHNN, CDR2 SYGVQD (reference sequence).

V and J are TRBV4-2 and TRBJ2-5; D ambiguous. V lost 0 bases and J lost 2, with 10 bases in between. Germline-derived CDR1 and CDR2 are LGHNA and YNFKEQ. The CDR3 totals 15 residues. CDR3 DNA: TGTGCCAGCAGCCAAGATAGGGAAGGGCAAGAGACCCAGTACTTC. Encoded protein: CASSQDREGQETQYF.

The chain employs TRBV9 and TRBJ1-4, with 8 bases that match TRBD1. The CDR3 runs to 14 residues. J lost 8 bases, V lost 4 bases, and 7 bases had no gene match. CDR1 SGDLS and CDR2 YYNGEE come from the germline V gene. DNA of the CDR3: TGTGCCAGCAGCCCGACAGGGGACGGGGAAAAACTGTTTTTT. This gives the protein CASSPTGDGEKLFF. The full variable domain, in which reference TRBV9 and TRBJ1-4 provide the parts outside the CDR3, is DSGVTQTPKHLITATGQRVTLRCSPRSGDLSVYWYQQSLDQGLQFLIQYYNGEERAKGNILERFSAQQFPDLHSELNLSSLELGDSALYFCASSPTGDGEKLFFGSGTQLSVL.

The CDR3 spells CAISESAQGTWAFF. CDR3 nucleotides: TGTGCCATCAGTGAGTCGGCGCAGGGGACGTGGGCTTTCTTT. V gene TRBV10-3 combines with J gene TRBJ1-1; D perhaps matches TRBD1 (6 bases). CDR1 is ENHRY, CDR2 SYGVKD, per germline. Between the trimmed V and J ends, which lost 0 bases and 11 bases, there was a span of 16 bases. The CDR3 is 14 residues long.

V and J are TRBV7-6 and TRBJ2-7; tentative D call: TRBD1 (5 bases). Trimming stripped 5 bases from V and 0 bases from J, with 14 bases between. CDR3 length: 15 residues. Germline V gene lookup returns CDR1 SGHVS and CDR2 FNYEAQ. CDR3 sequence: CASSLTTESSYEQYF. The CDR3 DNA reads as TGTGCCAGCAGCCTAACGACAGAGAGCTCCTACGAGCAGTACTTC.